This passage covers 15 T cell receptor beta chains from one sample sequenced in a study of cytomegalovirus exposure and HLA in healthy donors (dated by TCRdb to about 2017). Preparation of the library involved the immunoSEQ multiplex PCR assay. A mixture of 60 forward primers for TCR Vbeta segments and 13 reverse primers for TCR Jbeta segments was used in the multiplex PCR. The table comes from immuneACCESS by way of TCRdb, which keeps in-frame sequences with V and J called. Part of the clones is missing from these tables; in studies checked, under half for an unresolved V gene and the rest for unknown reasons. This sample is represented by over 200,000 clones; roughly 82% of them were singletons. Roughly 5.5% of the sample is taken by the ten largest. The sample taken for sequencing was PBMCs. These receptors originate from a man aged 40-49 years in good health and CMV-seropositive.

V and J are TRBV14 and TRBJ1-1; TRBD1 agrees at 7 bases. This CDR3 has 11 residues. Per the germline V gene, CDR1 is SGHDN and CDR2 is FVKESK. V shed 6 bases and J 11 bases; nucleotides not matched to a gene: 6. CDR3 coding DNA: TGTGCCAGCAGTGTGAAGGGGGCGGCTTTCTTT. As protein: CASSVKGAAFF.

This CDR3 is CSVIDRGLQPQHF. The CDR3 nucleotides are TGCAGCGTGATAGACAGGGGGCTTCAGCCCCAGCATTTT. This chain links TRBV29-1 with TRBJ1-5, with 10 bases matching TRBD1. This CDR3 region has 13 residues. Germline V gene data show CDR1 as SQVTM and CDR2 as ANQGSEA. V lost 6 bases, J lost 6 bases, and 5 bases stayed unmatched. The variable domain in full, completed from reference TRBV29-1 and TRBJ1-5, reads SAVISQKPSRDICQRGTSLTIQCQVDSQVTMMFWYRQQPGQSLTLIATANQGSEATYESGFVIDKFPISRPNLTFSTLTVSNMSPEDSSIYLCSVIDRGLQPQHFGDGTRLSIL.

The CDR3 DNA sequence: TGTGCCAGCAGCGCGGGACTAGCGGGAGACGAGCAGTACGTC. Translating it yields CASSAGLAGDEQYV. The V gene is TRBV9, the J gene TRBJ2-7, with TRBD2 matching over 14 bases. Trimming cost V 3 bases and J 5 bases; bases outside gene matches: 1. CDR1 is SGDLS and CDR2 is YYNGEE in the germline V gene. The length of the CDR3 is 14 residues.

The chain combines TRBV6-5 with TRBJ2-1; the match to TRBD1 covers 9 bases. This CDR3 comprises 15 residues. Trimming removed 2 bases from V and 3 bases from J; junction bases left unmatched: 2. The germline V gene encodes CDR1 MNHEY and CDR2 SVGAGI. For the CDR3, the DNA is TGTGCCAGCAGTTACGACAGGGGGTACTACAATGAGCAGTTCTTC. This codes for CASSYDRGYYNEQFF.

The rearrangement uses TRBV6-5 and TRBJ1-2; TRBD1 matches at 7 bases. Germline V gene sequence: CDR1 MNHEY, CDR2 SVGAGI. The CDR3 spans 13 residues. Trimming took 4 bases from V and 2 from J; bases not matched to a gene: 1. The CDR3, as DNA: TGTGCCAGCAGTTCACAGGGGAACTATGGCTACACCTTC. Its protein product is CASSSQGNYGYTF.

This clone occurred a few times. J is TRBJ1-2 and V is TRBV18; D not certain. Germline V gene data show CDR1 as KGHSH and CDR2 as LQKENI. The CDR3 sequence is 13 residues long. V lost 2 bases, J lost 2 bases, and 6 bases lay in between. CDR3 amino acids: CASSPAVNYGYTF. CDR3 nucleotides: TGTGCCAGCTCACCAGCGGTAAACTATGGCTACACCTTC.

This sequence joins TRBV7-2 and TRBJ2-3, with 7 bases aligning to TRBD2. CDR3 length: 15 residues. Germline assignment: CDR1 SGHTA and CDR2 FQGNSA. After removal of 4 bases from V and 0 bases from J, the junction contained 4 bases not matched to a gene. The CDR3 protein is CASSSSGLSTDTQYF. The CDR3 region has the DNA TGTGCCAGCAGCTCCTCGGGACTAAGCACAGATACGCAGTATTTT. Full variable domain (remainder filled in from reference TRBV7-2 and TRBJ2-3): GAGVSQSPSNKVTEKGKDVELRCDPISGHTALYWYRQSLGQGLEFLIYFQGNSAPDKSGLPSDRFSAERTGGSVSTLTIQRTQQEDSAVYLCASSSSGLSTDTQYFGPGTRLTVL.

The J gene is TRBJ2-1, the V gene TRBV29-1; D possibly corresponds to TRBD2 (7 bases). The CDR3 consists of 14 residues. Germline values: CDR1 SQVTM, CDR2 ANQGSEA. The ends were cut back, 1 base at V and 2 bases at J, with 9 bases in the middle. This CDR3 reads CSVEAGGPYNEQFF. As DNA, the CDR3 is TGCAGCGTTGAAGCCGGGGGGCCCTACAATGAGCAGTTCTTC.

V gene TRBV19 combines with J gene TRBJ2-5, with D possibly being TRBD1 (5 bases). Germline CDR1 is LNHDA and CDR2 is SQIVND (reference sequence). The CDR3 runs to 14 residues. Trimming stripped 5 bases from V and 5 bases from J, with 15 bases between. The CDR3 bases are TGTGCCAGTAGTGTGCGGCAGGGTGAGGAGACCCAGTACTTC. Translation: CASSVRQGEETQYF. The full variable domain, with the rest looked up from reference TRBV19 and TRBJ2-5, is DGGITQSPKYLFRKEGQNVTLSCEQNLNHDAMYWYRQDPGQGLRLIYYSQIVNDFQKGDIAEGYSVSREKKESFPLTVTSAQKNPTAFYLCASSVRQGEETQYFGPGTRLLVL.

In nucleotides, the CDR3 is TGTGCCAGCATCTCACGGGGAACTAATGAAAAACTGTTTTTT. This gives the protein CASISRGTNEKLFF. V is TRBV6-1 and J is TRBJ1-4; D not resolved. V was shortened by 7 bases and J by 1 base, with 10 bases between the two germline ends. Germline CDR1 MNHNS, CDR2 SASEGT. The CDR3 has 14 amino acids.

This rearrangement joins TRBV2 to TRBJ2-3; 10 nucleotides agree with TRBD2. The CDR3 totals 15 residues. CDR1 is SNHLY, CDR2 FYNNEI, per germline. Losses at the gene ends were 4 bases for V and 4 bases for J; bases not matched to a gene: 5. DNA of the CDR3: TGTGCCAGCAGTGGAGTAGCGGGAGGCTCAGATACGCAGTATTTT. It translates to CASSGVAGGSDTQYF. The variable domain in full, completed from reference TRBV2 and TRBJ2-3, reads EPEVTQTPSHQVTQMGQEVILRCVPISNHLYFYWYRQILGQKVEFLVSFYNNEISEKSEIFDDQFSVERPDGSNFTLKIRSTKLEDSAMYFCASSGVAGGSDTQYFGPGTRLTVL.

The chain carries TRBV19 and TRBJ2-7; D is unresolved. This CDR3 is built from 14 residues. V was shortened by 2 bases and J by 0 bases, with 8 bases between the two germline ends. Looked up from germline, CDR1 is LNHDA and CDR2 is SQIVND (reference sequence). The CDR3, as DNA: TGTGCCAGTAGTATAACGGGTACCTCCTACGAGCAGTACTTC. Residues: CASSITGTSYEQYF.

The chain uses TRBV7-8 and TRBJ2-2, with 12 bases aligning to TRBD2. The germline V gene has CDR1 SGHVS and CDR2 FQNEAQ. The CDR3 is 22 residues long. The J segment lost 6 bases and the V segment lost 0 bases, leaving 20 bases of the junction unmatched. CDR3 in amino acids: CASSLAPFRLAGESREAGELFF. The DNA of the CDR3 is TGTGCCAGCAGCTTAGCGCCCTTCAGACTAGCGGGAGAATCACGGGAGGCCGGGGAGCTGTTTTTT.

This CDR3 reads CASTPWGTSPYEQYF. CDR3 nucleotide sequence: TGTGCCAGCACCCCCTGGGGGACTAGTCCCTACGAGCAGTACTTC. The chain carries TRBV2 and TRBJ2-7, with 8 nucleotides matching TRBD2. With V trimmed by 7 bases and J by 2 bases, 10 bases remained unmatched. The CDR3 spans 15 residues. Germline CDR1 reads SNHLY; CDR2 reads FYNNEI.

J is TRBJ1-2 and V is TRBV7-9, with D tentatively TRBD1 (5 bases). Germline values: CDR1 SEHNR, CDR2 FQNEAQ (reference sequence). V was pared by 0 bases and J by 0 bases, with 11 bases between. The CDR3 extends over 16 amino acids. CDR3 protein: CASSLALTVTNYGYTF. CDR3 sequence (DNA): TGTGCCAGCAGCTTAGCGTTGACAGTTACTAACTATGGCTACACCTTC. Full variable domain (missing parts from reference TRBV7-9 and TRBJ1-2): DTGVSQNPRHKITKRGQNVTFRCDPISEHNRLYWYRQTLGQGPEFLTYFQNEAQLEKSRLLSDRFSAERPKGSFSTLEIQRTEQGDSAMYLCASSLALTVTNYGYTFGSGTRLTVV.